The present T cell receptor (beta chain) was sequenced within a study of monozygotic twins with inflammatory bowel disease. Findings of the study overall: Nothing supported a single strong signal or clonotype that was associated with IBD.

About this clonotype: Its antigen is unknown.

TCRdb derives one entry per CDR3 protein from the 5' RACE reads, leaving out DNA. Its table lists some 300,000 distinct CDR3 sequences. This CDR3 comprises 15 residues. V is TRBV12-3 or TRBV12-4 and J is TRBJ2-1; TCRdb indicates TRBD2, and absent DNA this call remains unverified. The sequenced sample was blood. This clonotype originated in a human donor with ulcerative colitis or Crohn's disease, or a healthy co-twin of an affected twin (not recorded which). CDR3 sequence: CASSLRESSYNEQFF.